The clone carrying this T cell receptor beta chain has a single count. While infection was still active, Seattle patients were enrolled and then followed longitudinally. This entry is derived from a study of blood T cell repertoires in COVID-19. At the level of the study: Researchers got acute and convalescent COVID-19 samples from the United States, Italy and Spain. T cells, B-cell-depleted T cells, or PBMCs provided the cDNA or gDNA that served as material.

Germline-derived CDR1 and CDR2 are SGHTA and FQGNSA. Trimming took 2 bases from V and 1 from J, leaving 5 bases between them. The CDR3 loop spans 13 amino acids. As handled by the study authors: It was from reference gene primer amplification that nucleated cell counts were estimated. Method: immunoSEQ multiplex PCR; TCRdb's copy keeps in-frame clones and lacks some. The D gene and trimming were derived from the DNA, and the V and J assignments and clone size from that table. The sample yields 200,000 to 250,000 clones, around 84% seen once. The receptor's source is an elderly woman with COVID-19, enrolled during active disease. The genes are TRBV7-2 and TRBJ1-1; no firm D call. Input material: peripheral blood. CDR3: CASSLHKNTEAFF. The CDR3 DNA is TGTGCCAGCAGCTTACACAAGAACACTGAAGCTTTCTTT.